This T cell receptor (beta chain) emerged from a study of blood T cell repertoires in COVID-19. TCRdb's table, derived via immunoSEQ multiplex PCR, lists solely in-frame clones and lacks some. Seen here are under 110,000 clones, approximately 89% observed once, and the top ten hold around a tenth. The CDR3 has 15 amino acids. Germline CDR1 MNHEY, CDR2 SMNVEV (reference sequence). V was pared by 6 bases and J by 5 bases, with 13 bases of the junction left unmatched. The chain is built from TRBV27 and TRBJ2-7, with TRBD1 matching 7 bases. The sample comprised peripheral blood. This receptor was taken from a woman aged 25 to 45 with acute or convalescent COVID-19. CDR3 sequence: CASSSLVGQPHEQYF. The CDR3 region has the DNA TGTGCCAGCAGCTCCTTAGTGGGACAGCCCCACGAGCAGTACTTC.